This T cell receptor (beta chain) was captured by sequencing in a study of blood T cell repertoires in COVID-19. About the research overall: T cells, B-cell-depleted T cells, or PBMCs provided the cDNA or gDNA that served as material.

In the source study's methods: Reference gene primers were amplified, and this amplification served to estimate nucleated cell counts. Sequencing was performed with immunoSEQ multiplex PCR; in TCRdb, only in-frame clones are kept and a portion is missing. The DNA was the basis for D and trimming; V, J and clone size are from that table. The repertoire consists of around 47,000 clones, with roughly 86% occurring once and the leading ten covering 7% to 9%. The CDR3 covers 15 residues. The V end lost 3 bases, the J end lost 5 bases, and 17 bases lay between the germline ends. The germline CDR1 and CDR2 sequences are SGDLS and YYNGEE.

Sequencing was carried out using peripheral blood. The clonotype comes from a man at least 80 years old with active or convalescent COVID-19. This chain joins TRBV9 and TRBJ2-5; D remains unclear. The CDR3 DNA sequence: TGTGCCAGCAGCGCCCGAGAAAGCCCCACGGAGACCCAGTACTTC. Residues: CASSARESPTETQYF. Drawing the rest from reference TRBV9 and TRBJ2-5, the complete variable domain is DSGVTQTPKHLITATGQRVTLRCSPRSGDLSVYWYQQSLDQGLQFLIQYYNGEERAKGNILERFSAQQFPDLHSELNLSSLELGDSALYFCASSARESPTETQYFGPGTRLLVL.